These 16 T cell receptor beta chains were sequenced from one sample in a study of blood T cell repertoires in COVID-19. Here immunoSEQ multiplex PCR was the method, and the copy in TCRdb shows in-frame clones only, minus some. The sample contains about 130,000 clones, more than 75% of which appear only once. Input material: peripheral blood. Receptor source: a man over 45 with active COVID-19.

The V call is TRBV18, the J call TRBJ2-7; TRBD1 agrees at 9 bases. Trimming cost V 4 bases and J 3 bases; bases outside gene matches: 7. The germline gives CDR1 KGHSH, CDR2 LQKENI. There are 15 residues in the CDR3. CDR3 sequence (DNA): TGTGCCAGCTCACGACAACAGGGGGCTGGCTACGAGCAGTACGTC. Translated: CASSRQQGAGYEQYV.

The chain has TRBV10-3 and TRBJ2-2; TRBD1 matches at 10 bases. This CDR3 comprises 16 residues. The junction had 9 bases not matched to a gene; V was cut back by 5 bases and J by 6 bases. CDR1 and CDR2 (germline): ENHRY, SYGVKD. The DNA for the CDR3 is TGTGCCATCAGTTCCGCCGGGACAGGGGTCTCCGGGGAGCTGTTTTTT. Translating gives CAISSAGTGVSGELFF.

The CDR3 DNA reads TGTGCCAGCAGCTTGAGTGGGCAGGGGGCGGGCGAGACCCAGTACTTC. Translating it yields CASSLSGQGAGETQYF. The chain links TRBV5-4 to TRBJ2-5; the match to TRBD1 covers 8 bases. Germline trimming cut 1 base from V and 5 bases from J; bases unmatched to any gene: 10. The CDR3 length is 16 residues. Germline lookup yields CDR1 SGHNT and CDR2 YYREEE (reference sequence).

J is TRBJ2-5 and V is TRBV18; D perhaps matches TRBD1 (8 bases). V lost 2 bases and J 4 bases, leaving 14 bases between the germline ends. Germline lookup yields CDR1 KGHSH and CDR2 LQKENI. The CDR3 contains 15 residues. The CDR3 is CASSPGQGGVETQYF. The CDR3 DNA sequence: TGTGCCAGCTCACCAGGACAGGGAGGGGTAGAGACCCAGTACTTC.

The CDR3 protein is CASSTQGYSGNTIYF. In DNA, the CDR3 is TGCGCCAGCAGTACACAGGGTTACTCTGGAAACACCATATATTTT. The V call is TRBV5-1, the J call TRBJ1-3, with a possible D match to TRBD1 (6 bases). V was cut by 5 bases and J by 0 bases, with 12 bases left in between. CDR1 and CDR2 from the germline V gene are SGHRS and YFSETQ. The CDR3 is 15 amino acids.

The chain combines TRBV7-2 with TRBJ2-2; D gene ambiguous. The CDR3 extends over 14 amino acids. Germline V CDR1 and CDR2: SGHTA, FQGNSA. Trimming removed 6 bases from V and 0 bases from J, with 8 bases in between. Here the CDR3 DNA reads TGTGCCAGCAGACCTATACCGAACACCGGGGAGCTGTTTTTT. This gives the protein CASRPIPNTGELFF.

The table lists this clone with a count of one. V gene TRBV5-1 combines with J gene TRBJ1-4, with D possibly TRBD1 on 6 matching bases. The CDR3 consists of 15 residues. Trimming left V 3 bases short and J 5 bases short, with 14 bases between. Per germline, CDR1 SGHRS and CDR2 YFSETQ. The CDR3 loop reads CASSWSGDGNEKLFF. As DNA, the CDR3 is TGCGCCAGCAGCTGGTCAGGGGATGGGAATGAAAAACTGTTTTTT.

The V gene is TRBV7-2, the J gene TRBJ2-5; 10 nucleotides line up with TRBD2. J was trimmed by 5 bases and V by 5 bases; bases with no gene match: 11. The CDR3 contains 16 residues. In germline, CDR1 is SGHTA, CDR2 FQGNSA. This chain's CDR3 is CASSVRSGGAAETQYF. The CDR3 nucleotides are TGTGCCAGCAGCGTCCGCAGCGGGGGGGCCGCGGAGACCCAGTACTTC. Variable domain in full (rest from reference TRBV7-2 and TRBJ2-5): GAGVSQSPSNKVTEKGKDVELRCDPISGHTALYWYRQSLGQGLEFLIYFQGNSAPDKSGLPSDRFSAERTGGSVSTLTIQRTQQEDSAVYLCASSVRSGGAAETQYFGPGTRLLVL.

The CDR3 region has the DNA TGTGCCAGCAGCTTGCTATCAACAGGGATATACGAGCAGTACGTC. This translates into CASSLLSTGIYEQYV. This chain joins TRBV5-5 and TRBJ2-7; tentative D call: TRBD1 (6 bases). The germline gives CDR1 SGHKS, CDR2 YYEKEE (reference sequence). Trimming stripped 1 base from V and 4 bases from J, with 15 bases between. This CDR3 region has 15 residues.

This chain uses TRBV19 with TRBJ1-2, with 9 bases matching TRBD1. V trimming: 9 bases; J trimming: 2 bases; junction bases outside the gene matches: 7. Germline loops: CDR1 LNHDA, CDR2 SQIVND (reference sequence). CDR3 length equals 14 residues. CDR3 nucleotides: TGTGCCAGCAACTGGGACAGGGTGAACTATGGCTACACCTTC. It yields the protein CASNWDRVNYGYTF.

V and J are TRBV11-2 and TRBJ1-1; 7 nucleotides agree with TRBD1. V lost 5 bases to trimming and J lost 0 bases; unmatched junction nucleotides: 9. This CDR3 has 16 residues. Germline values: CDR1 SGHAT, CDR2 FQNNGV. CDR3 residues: CASSARDRVLNTEAFF. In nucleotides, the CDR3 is TGTGCCAGCAGCGCACGAGACAGGGTCCTGAACACTGAAGCTTTCTTT.

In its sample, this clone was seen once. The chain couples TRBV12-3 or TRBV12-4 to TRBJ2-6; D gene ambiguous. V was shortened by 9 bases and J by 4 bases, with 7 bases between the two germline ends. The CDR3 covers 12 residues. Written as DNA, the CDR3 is TGTGCCAGTGGCTTGGGGGCCAACGTCCTGACTTTC. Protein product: CASGLGANVLTF.

Written as DNA, the CDR3 is TGCGCCAGCAGCTTGGCCCTAGCCAATGAGCAGTTCTTC. Translating it yields CASSLALANEQFF. The rearrangement links TRBV5-1 to TRBJ2-1; perhaps TRBD2 as D (5 bases). V was pared by 0 bases and J by 6 bases, with 7 bases between. Germline V gene data show CDR1 as SGHRS and CDR2 as YFSETQ. The CDR3 covers 13 residues.

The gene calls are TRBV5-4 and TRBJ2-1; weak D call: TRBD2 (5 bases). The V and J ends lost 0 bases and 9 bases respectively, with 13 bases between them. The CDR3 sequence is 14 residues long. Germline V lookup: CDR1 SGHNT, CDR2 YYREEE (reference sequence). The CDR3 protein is CASSLVSRAGEQFF. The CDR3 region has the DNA TGTGCCAGCAGCTTGGTCTCGAGGGCTGGTGAGCAGTTCTTC.

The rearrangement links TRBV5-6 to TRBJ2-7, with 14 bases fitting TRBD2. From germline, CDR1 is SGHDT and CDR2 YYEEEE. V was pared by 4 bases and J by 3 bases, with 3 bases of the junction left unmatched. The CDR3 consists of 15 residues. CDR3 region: CASSVGTSGSYEQYV. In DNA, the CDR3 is TGTGCCAGCAGCGTTGGGACTAGCGGGAGCTACGAGCAGTACGTC.

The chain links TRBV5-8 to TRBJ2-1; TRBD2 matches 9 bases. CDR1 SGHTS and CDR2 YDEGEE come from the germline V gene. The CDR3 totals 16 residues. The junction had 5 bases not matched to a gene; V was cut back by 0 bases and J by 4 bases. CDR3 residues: CASSLDSGGRYNEQFF. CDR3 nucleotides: TGTGCCAGCAGCTTGGATAGCGGGGGCAGGTACAATGAGCAGTTCTTC.